This TCR beta chain was sequenced during a study of regulatory T cells in long-lasting Graves disease. Across the whole study: Prior antithyroid drug treatment in newly diagnosed Graves' patients lasted under 3 months.

Building of the TCR beta libraries involved iRepertoire HTBI primers and Arm-PCR of CDR3 regions. TCRdb analysed the multiplex PCR reads with MiXCR anew, one entry per CDR3 protein. The sample lists around 250,000 distinct CDR3 sequences, 20% to 25% occurring once. Findings of the study overall: Rather than thyroid tissue, only peripheral blood underwent study. TCR diversity was lower in persistent Graves' patients than in newly diagnosed ones.

In this sample, this clonotype turned up a few times. Its antigen is as yet unknown. Documented time point: newly diagnosed GD, antithyroid drugs for less than 3 months. PBMC RNA served as the TCR library source. Tubes containing EDTA received 8 to 9.5 milliliters of drawn peripheral blood. This sequence originates from a female donor with Graves disease. This specimen was peripheral blood mononuclear cells (PBMCs), taken at new diagnosis, from a patient treated with antithyroid drugs.

The CDR3 region is CASSSGGSNEKLFF. The DNA for the CDR3 is TGTGCCAGCAGTTCAGGGGGTTCGAATGAAAAACTGTTTTTT. The chain is built from TRBV28 and TRBJ1-4; TRBD1 matches at 7 bases. The V gene's germline CDR1 is MDHEN and CDR2 SYDVKM. The CDR3 contains 14 residues. V was clipped by 4 bases and J by 5 bases; unmatched bases: 4.